A selection of T cell receptor beta chains follows, all from one sample in a study of T cells after yellow fever vaccination. TCRdb re-analysed the 5' RACE reads in MiXCR, keeping a single row per CDR3 protein. The sample lists about 300,000 distinct CDR3 sequences; 3% to 4.5% were seen once. The material sequenced was PBMCs, taken 5 days after the yellow fever booster vaccination. The receptors shown here come from a young man who received the YFV17D yellow fever vaccine. Each CDR3 is given with its conserved first and last residue. The D gene is left open where the match is weak. The listing skips clone size in some rows; elsewhere it reads once, few, many or a size class.

j_call: TRBJ1-1; d_call: .; v_call: TRBV10-3; clone_size: .; cdr3_nt: TGTGCCATCAGTGAAGCAGAGATGAACACTGAAGCTTTCTTT; cdr3_aa: CAISEAEMNTEAFF
j_call: TRBJ2-6; d_call: .; v_call: TRBV5-1; clone_size: few; cdr3_nt: TGCGCCAGCAGCAACACAGGGTCCGGGGCCAACGTCCTGACTTTC; cdr3_aa: CASSNTGSGANVLTF
j_call: TRBJ1-5; d_call: .; v_call: TRBV4-1; clone_size: many; cdr3_nt: TGCGCCAGCAGCCGCAGAGACGGTAGCAATCAGCCCCAGCATTTT; cdr3_aa: CASSRRDGSNQPQHF
j_call: TRBJ2-3; d_call: TRBD2; v_call: TRBV20-1; clone_size: few; cdr3_nt: TGCAGTGCTATTTCGGCCGGAGCGGGGGCCTCGCCGGGGACGCAGTATTTT; cdr3_aa: CSAISAGAGASPGTQYF
j_call: TRBJ1-1; d_call: .; v_call: TRBV12-3/TRBV12-4; clone_size: many; cdr3_nt: TGTGCCAGCAGTCCCACCCCGATGGGGTTTTTCTTT; cdr3_aa: CASSPTPMGFFF
j_call: TRBJ1-1; d_call: .; v_call: TRBV5-4; clone_size: .; cdr3_nt: TGTGCCAGCAGCTTCTTAGGGGAAATGAACACTGAAGCTTTCTTT; cdr3_aa: CASSFLGEMNTEAFF
j_call: TRBJ1-1; d_call: .; v_call: TRBV5-6; clone_size: few; cdr3_nt: TGTGCCAGCAGCAAAATTCAGGGGAACACTGAAGCTTTCTTT; cdr3_aa: CASSKIQGNTEAFF
j_call: TRBJ2-2; d_call: TRBD2; v_call: TRBV9; clone_size: .; cdr3_nt: TGTGCCAGCAGCGAAAGGACTAGCCCGACCGGGGAGCTGTTTTTT; cdr3_aa: CASSERTSPTGELFF
j_call: TRBJ1-5; d_call: .; v_call: TRBV28; clone_size: few; cdr3_nt: TGTGCCAGCAGTTTCGTGGTCAATCAGCCCCAGCATTTT; cdr3_aa: CASSFVVNQPQHF
j_call: TRBJ1-2; d_call: TRBD1; v_call: TRBV4-3; clone_size: few; cdr3_nt: TGCGCCAGCAGCCTAGTGTCCGGGACAGGGATCCGCGGCTACACCTTC; cdr3_aa: CASSLVSGTGIRGYTF
j_call: TRBJ2-6; d_call: .; v_call: TRBV10-3; clone_size: few; cdr3_nt: TGTGCCATCAGACCCGCCCTGGCGGAGAGCTCTGGGGCCAACGTCCTGACTTTC; cdr3_aa: CAIRPALAESSGANVLTF
j_call: TRBJ2-1; d_call: .; v_call: TRBV7-2; clone_size: few; cdr3_nt: TGTGCCAGCAGGACAGCCGGGACCGTCTCCAATGAGCAGTTCTTC; cdr3_aa: CASRTAGTVSNEQFF
j_call: TRBJ2-1; d_call: .; v_call: TRBV4-2; clone_size: many; cdr3_nt: TGTGCCAGCAGCCAAGATGTGGACAACTGGTCCGATGAGCAGTTCTTC; cdr3_aa: CASSQDVDNWSDEQFF
j_call: TRBJ2-5; d_call: .; v_call: TRBV4-1; clone_size: few; cdr3_nt: TGCGCCAGCAGCCAAGATCCGAGCGATGGGGAGACCCAGTACTTC; cdr3_aa: CASSQDPSDGETQYF
j_call: TRBJ1-5; d_call: .; v_call: TRBV4-2; clone_size: few; cdr3_nt: TGTGCCAGCAGCCCGTCCGGGTATCAGCCCCAGCATTTT; cdr3_aa: CASSPSGYQPQHF
j_call: TRBJ1-2; d_call: .; v_call: TRBV7-9; clone_size: many; cdr3_nt: TGTGCCAGCAGCTGGGCAGGGAGGAGAAGGGATGGCTACACCTTC; cdr3_aa: CASSWAGRRRDGYTF
j_call: TRBJ2-1; d_call: .; v_call: TRBV7-9; clone_size: many; cdr3_nt: TGTGCCAGCAGCTTCCCGGGGCGGGGAAATGAGCAGTTCTTC; cdr3_aa: CASSFPGRGNEQFF
j_call: TRBJ2-5; d_call: .; v_call: TRBV29-1; clone_size: .; cdr3_nt: TGCAGCGTTGTAGAAAGGACCCAGTACTTC; cdr3_aa: CSVVERTQYF
j_call: TRBJ1-3; d_call: .; v_call: TRBV19; clone_size: many; cdr3_nt: TGTGCCAGTAGTGTGACCCGCTCTGGAAACACCATATATTTT; cdr3_aa: CASSVTRSGNTIYF
j_call: TRBJ2-1; d_call: TRBD2; v_call: TRBV3-1; clone_size: .; cdr3_nt: TGTGCCAGCAGCCTCCCCAGCGGGGGGCACAATGAGCAGTTCTTC; cdr3_aa: CASSLPSGGHNEQFF
j_call: TRBJ2-2; d_call: .; v_call: TRBV7-8; clone_size: .; cdr3_nt: TGTGCCAGCAGCTCCGACCCCCCTGTGAGCACCGGGGAGCTGTTTTTT; cdr3_aa: CASSSDPPVSTGELFF
j_call: TRBJ2-3; d_call: .; v_call: TRBV20-1; clone_size: many; cdr3_nt: TGCAGTGCTAGGTCGGGTCGTACGCAGTATTTT; cdr3_aa: CSARSGRTQYF
j_call: TRBJ1-1; d_call: TRBD1; v_call: TRBV18; clone_size: .; cdr3_nt: TGTGCCAGCTCACCCTACTCACAGGGGGATGCTTTCTTT; cdr3_aa: CASSPYSQGDAFF
j_call: TRBJ1-1; d_call: .; v_call: TRBV7-2; clone_size: many; cdr3_nt: TGTGCCAGCAGCTTAGCGGGGACCTCCCTTGAAGCTTTCTTT; cdr3_aa: CASSLAGTSLEAFF
j_call: TRBJ2-3; d_call: TRBD2; v_call: TRBV14; clone_size: few; cdr3_nt: TGTGCCAGCAGCCCCTGGCCCTCCGCTAGCGGGGGGACAGATACGCAGTATTTT; cdr3_aa: CASSPWPSASGGTDTQYF
j_call: TRBJ2-1; d_call: TRBD2; v_call: TRBV24-1; clone_size: few; cdr3_nt: TGTGCCACCAGTGATCGGACTAGCGGGGGGGCGGGCTACAATGAGCAGTTCTTC; cdr3_aa: CATSDRTSGGAGYNEQFF
j_call: TRBJ2-7; d_call: TRBD2; v_call: TRBV7-6; clone_size: .; cdr3_nt: TGTGCCAGCAGCCCACTAGCGGGGCGATCCTACGAGCAGTACTTC; cdr3_aa: CASSPLAGRSYEQYF
j_call: TRBJ2-1; d_call: TRBD2; v_call: TRBV4-1; clone_size: .; cdr3_nt: TGCGCCAGCAGCCAAGTTGGAGCCGCAGCGGGGGGGCCTTATGAGCAGTTCTTC; cdr3_aa: CASSQVGAAAGGPYEQFF
j_call: TRBJ1-5; d_call: TRBD1; v_call: TRBV4-3; clone_size: .; cdr3_nt: TGCGCCAGCAGCCAAGTAGCAGGGGGCCGTCAGCCCCAGCATTTT; cdr3_aa: CASSQVAGGRQPQHF
j_call: TRBJ2-7; d_call: .; v_call: TRBV11-2; clone_size: many; cdr3_nt: TGTGCCAGCAGCTTAGGAGGGGCACTGGAGCAGTACTTC; cdr3_aa: CASSLGGALEQYF
j_call: TRBJ1-2; d_call: .; v_call: TRBV12-3/TRBV12-4; clone_size: many; cdr3_nt: TGTGCCAGCAGTTTAACCGGTCACTATGGCTACACCTTC; cdr3_aa: CASSLTGHYGYTF
j_call: TRBJ2-7; d_call: TRBD1; v_call: TRBV7-2; clone_size: .; cdr3_nt: TGTGCCAGCAGCGCATGGGACAGCGCGACCTACGAGCAGTACTTC; cdr3_aa: CASSAWDSATYEQYF
j_call: TRBJ2-3; d_call: .; v_call: TRBV10-3; clone_size: many; cdr3_nt: TGTGCCATCAGTCCGGGACTCTCCACAGATACGCAGTATTTT; cdr3_aa: CAISPGLSTDTQYF
j_call: TRBJ1-4; d_call: .; v_call: TRBV28; clone_size: few; cdr3_nt: TGTGCCAGCAGTTTAAAGGCAGTTGCAACTAATGAAAAACTGTTTTTT; cdr3_aa: CASSLKAVATNEKLFF
j_call: TRBJ2-6; d_call: TRBD1; v_call: TRBV5-1; clone_size: few; cdr3_nt: TGCGCCAGCAGCCTGCAGACAGGGGGATCTGGGGCCAACGTCCTGACTTTC; cdr3_aa: CASSLQTGGSGANVLTF
j_call: TRBJ2-5; d_call: TRBD1; v_call: TRBV6-5; clone_size: many; cdr3_nt: TGTGCCAGCAGTTGGGACAGGGAGACCCAGTACTTC; cdr3_aa: CASSWDRETQYF
j_call: TRBJ1-2; d_call: .; v_call: TRBV28; clone_size: few; cdr3_nt: TGTGCCAGCAGCCAAACACGTCTTAACTATGGCTACACCTTC; cdr3_aa: CASSQTRLNYGYTF
j_call: TRBJ2-7; d_call: TRBD2; v_call: TRBV19; clone_size: .; cdr3_nt: TGTGCCAGTAGCCAGTCGGTGGGGAGGGATTACGAGCAGTACTTC; cdr3_aa: CASSQSVGRDYEQYF
j_call: TRBJ2-2; d_call: .; v_call: TRBV10-3; clone_size: few; cdr3_nt: TGTGCCATCAGGGCCAGCGCGAACACCGGGGAGCTGTTTTTT; cdr3_aa: CAIRASANTGELFF
j_call: TRBJ1-4; d_call: .; v_call: TRBV18; clone_size: .; cdr3_nt: TGTGCCAGCTCACCACCAGGGTATGAAAAACTGTTTTTT; cdr3_aa: CASSPPGYEKLFF
j_call: TRBJ2-5; d_call: .; v_call: TRBV27; clone_size: .; cdr3_nt: TGTGCCAGCAGTTTATGGGGGTCAGGAGAACAAGAGACCCAGTACTTC; cdr3_aa: CASSLWGSGEQETQYF
j_call: TRBJ1-1; d_call: .; v_call: TRBV12-3/TRBV12-4; clone_size: few; cdr3_nt: TGTGCCAGCAGTTTAGTAGGGGCGAGGCGAACTGAAGCTTTCTTT; cdr3_aa: CASSLVGARRTEAFF
j_call: TRBJ1-2; d_call: .; v_call: TRBV6-5; clone_size: many; cdr3_nt: TGTGCCAGCAGCACCGCCGGAGGAGCCTATGGCTACACCTTC; cdr3_aa: CASSTAGGAYGYTF
j_call: TRBJ1-2; d_call: .; v_call: TRBV12-3/TRBV12-4; clone_size: .; cdr3_nt: TGTGCCAGCACGTCAGGGCGGGGGTACTATGGCTACACCTTC; cdr3_aa: CASTSGRGYYGYTF
j_call: TRBJ2-2; d_call: TRBD2; v_call: TRBV7-2; clone_size: many; cdr3_nt: TGTGCCAGCAGCTTAGGACTAGCGGGGGGCACCGGGGAGCTGTTTTTT; cdr3_aa: CASSLGLAGGTGELFF
j_call: TRBJ1-1; d_call: .; v_call: TRBV18; clone_size: many; cdr3_nt: TGTGCCAGCTCACCAGGAGGGGCTGAAGCTTTCTTT; cdr3_aa: CASSPGGAEAFF
j_call: TRBJ1-2; d_call: .; v_call: TRBV4-2; clone_size: few; cdr3_nt: TGTGCCAGCAGGAATACAGGGTCGAGGGGTAACTATGGCTACACCTTC; cdr3_aa: CASRNTGSRGNYGYTF
j_call: TRBJ2-2; d_call: .; v_call: TRBV13; clone_size: many; cdr3_nt: TGTGCCAGCAGCTTTCAGGAAGCCGGGGAGCTGTTTTTT; cdr3_aa: CASSFQEAGELFF
j_call: TRBJ1-6; d_call: .; v_call: TRBV4-1; clone_size: .; cdr3_nt: TGCGCCAGCAGCCAAGATGGGAATTCACCCCTCCACTTT; cdr3_aa: CASSQDGNSPLHF
j_call: TRBJ1-2; d_call: TRBD1; v_call: TRBV9; clone_size: few; cdr3_nt: TGTGCCAGCAGCGTAACGGGGACAGAGAACTATGGCTACACCTTC; cdr3_aa: CASSVTGTENYGYTF
j_call: TRBJ2-2; d_call: .; v_call: TRBV9; clone_size: many; cdr3_nt: TGTGCCAGCAGCGTAGCGGAGGGAGTAGGGGCCGACACCGGGGAGCTGTTTTTT; cdr3_aa: CASSVAEGVGADTGELFF
j_call: TRBJ2-3; d_call: .; v_call: TRBV7-9; clone_size: many; cdr3_nt: TGTGCCAGCAGCTTAGAATCGGACGCAGATACGCAGTATTTT; cdr3_aa: CASSLESDADTQYF
j_call: TRBJ2-1; d_call: .; v_call: TRBV7-9; clone_size: many; cdr3_nt: TGTGCCAGCAGCTTATACCACCCCCTAAATGAGCAGTTCTTC; cdr3_aa: CASSLYHPLNEQFF
j_call: TRBJ2-1; d_call: .; v_call: TRBV7-8; clone_size: many; cdr3_nt: TGTGCCAGCAGCATGAGGTCACCCACCTACTACAATGAGCAGTTCTTC; cdr3_aa: CASSMRSPTYYNEQFF
j_call: TRBJ1-6; d_call: .; v_call: TRBV7-6; clone_size: many; cdr3_nt: TGTGCCAGCAGCTCGGAACAGAATTCACCCCTCCACTTT; cdr3_aa: CASSSEQNSPLHF